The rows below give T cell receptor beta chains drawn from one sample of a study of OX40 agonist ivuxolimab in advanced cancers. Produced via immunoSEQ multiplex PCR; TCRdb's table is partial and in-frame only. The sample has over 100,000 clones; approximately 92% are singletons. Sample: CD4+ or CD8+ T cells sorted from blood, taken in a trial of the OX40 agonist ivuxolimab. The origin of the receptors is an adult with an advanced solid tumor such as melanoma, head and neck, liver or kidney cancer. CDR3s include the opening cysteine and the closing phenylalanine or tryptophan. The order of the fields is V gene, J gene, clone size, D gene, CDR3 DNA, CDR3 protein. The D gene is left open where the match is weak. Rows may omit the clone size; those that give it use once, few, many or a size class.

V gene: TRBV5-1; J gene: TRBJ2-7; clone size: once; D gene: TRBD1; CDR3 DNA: TGCGCCAGCAGCTTGGAGTCCGGACAGGGGTTCTACGAGCAGTACTTC; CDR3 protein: CASSLESGQGFYEQYF
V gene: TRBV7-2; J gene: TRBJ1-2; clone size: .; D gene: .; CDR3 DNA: TGTGCCAGCAGCCCCCTGGGTAACTATGGCTACACCTTC; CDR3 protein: CASSPLGNYGYTF
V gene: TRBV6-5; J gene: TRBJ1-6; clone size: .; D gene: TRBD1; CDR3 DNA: TGTGCCAGTAACAGGGGAAAGAATTCACCCCTCCACTTT; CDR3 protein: CASNRGKNSPLHF
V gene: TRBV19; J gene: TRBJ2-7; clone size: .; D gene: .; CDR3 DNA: TGTGCCAGTTCACCTACAGGAGAGGGTAATAGAAACGAGCAGTACTTC; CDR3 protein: CASSPTGEGNRNEQYF
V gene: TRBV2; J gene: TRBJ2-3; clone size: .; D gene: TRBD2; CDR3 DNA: TGTGCCAGCAGTCCGACTAGCGGGGGGGTAGATACGCAGTATTTT; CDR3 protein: CASSPTSGGVDTQYF
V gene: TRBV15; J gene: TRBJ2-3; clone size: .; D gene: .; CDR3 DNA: TGTGCCACCAGCAGAGTTAAGTTTCTCGGGGATACGCAGTATTTT; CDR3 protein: CATSRVKFLGDTQYF
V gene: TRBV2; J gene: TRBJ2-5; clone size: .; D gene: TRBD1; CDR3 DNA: TGTGCCAGAGACAGGGGCCCGGGCGAGGAGACCCAGTACTTC; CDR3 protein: CARDRGPGEETQYF
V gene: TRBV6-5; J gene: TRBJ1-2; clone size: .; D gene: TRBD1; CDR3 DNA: TGTGCCAGCAGTACACCGGGACAGGGATATGGCTACACCTTC; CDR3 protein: CASSTPGQGYGYTF
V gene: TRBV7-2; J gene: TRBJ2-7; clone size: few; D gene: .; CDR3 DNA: TGTGCCAGCAGCTTAGCGACCGACTACGAGCAGTACTTC; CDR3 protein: CASSLATDYEQYF
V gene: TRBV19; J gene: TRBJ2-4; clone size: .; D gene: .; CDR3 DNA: TGTGCCAGTAGCTCCGATTGGGGGAACATTCAGTACTTC; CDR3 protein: CASSSDWGNIQYF